The 13 T cell receptor beta chains below all came from one sample that was sequenced in a study of shared clonotypes between healthy human individuals. Libraries were prepared by immunoSEQ multiplex PCR; TCRdb keeps only in-frame clonotypes and omits some of them. The sample consists of approximately 2,200,000 clones, roughly 91% of them appearing once. CD8 cells regarded as naive lacked CD45RO, were positively chosen for CCR7, and omitted terminally differentiated effector memory CD45RA+ cells. Sequenced sample: naive CD8+ T cells from PBMCs. The receptors shown here come from a man younger than 35 in good health. Some clones in this sample may be carry-over from other donors' samples.

The genes are TRBV27 and TRBJ2-2; D may be TRBD2 (5 bases). CDR3 length: 11 amino acids. With 8 bases removed from V and 6 bases from J, the gap between germline ends came to 7 bases. CDR1 is MNHEY, CDR2 SMNVEV, per germline (reference sequence). The CDR3 protein is CASGSAGELFF. The DNA for the CDR3 is TGTGCCAGCGGGAGTGCCGGGGAGCTGTTTTTT.

This sequence joins TRBV6-5 and TRBJ2-7; tentative D call: TRBD1 (5 bases). Trimming took 8 bases from V and 3 from J, leaving 20 bases between them. The CDR3 is 15 amino acids. Looked up from germline, CDR1 is MNHEY and CDR2 is SVGAGI. The CDR3 protein is CASAQIRARYYEQYF. DNA of the CDR3: TGTGCCAGCGCGCAGATCAGGGCCAGGTACTACGAGCAGTACTTC.

The J gene is TRBJ1-1, the V gene TRBV6-5; TRBD1 might be the D (6 bases). The length of the CDR3 is 14 residues. The germline V gene encodes CDR1 MNHEY and CDR2 SVGAGI. Trimming took off 10 bases at V and 0 bases at J, with 15 bases between the two ends. CDR3 nucleotides: TGTGCCACGGGGGCCGGTTTCATGAACACTGAAGCTTTCTTT. Its translation: CATGAGFMNTEAFF.

The chain is built from TRBV7-9 and TRBJ2-3; D gene ambiguous. The germline CDR1 and CDR2 sequences are SEHNR and FQNEAQ (reference sequence). V lost 3 bases and J 4 bases, leaving 11 bases between the germline ends. CDR3 length equals 14 residues. In DNA, the CDR3 is TGTGCCAGCAGCTTGATCAGCCGTTCAGATACGCAGTATTTT. Translation gives CASSLISRSDTQYF.

On this clone: The sample holds other DNA sequences that translate to the same CDR3. The rearrangement links TRBV9 to TRBJ1-2; D not certain. The ends were cut back, 0 bases at V and 5 bases at J, with 8 bases in the middle. The CDR3 runs to 13 residues. Germline CDR1 is SGDLS and CDR2 is YYNGEE. The DNA of the CDR3 is TGTGCCAGCAGCGTAGGGCGGTCTTATGGCTACACCTTC. Protein sequence: CASSVGRSYGYTF.

V gene TRBV7-9 combines with J gene TRBJ2-7; D ambiguous. This CDR3 spans 12 amino acids. The ends were cut back, 10 bases at V and 6 bases at J, with 16 bases in the middle. The V gene's germline CDR1 is SEHNR and CDR2 FQNEAQ (reference sequence). The CDR3 here is CATPTVVGEQYF. In nucleotides, the CDR3 is TGTGCCACCCCAACCGTAGTAGGCGAGCAGTACTTC.

The genes are TRBV5-1 and TRBJ1-1; D might be TRBD1 (5 bases). V was pared by 4 bases and J by 8 bases, with 15 bases between. This CDR3 spans 13 amino acids. In germline, CDR1 is SGHRS, CDR2 YFSETQ. The CDR3 bases are TGCGCCAGCAGCACCGACAGTTCCCAAGAAGCTTTCTTT. This translates into CASSTDSSQEAFF.

The chain joins TRBV25-1 to TRBJ2-7; D ambiguous. CDR3 length equals 12 residues. Germline assignment: CDR1 MGHDK and CDR2 SYGVNS. V dropped 4 bases and J dropped 3 bases, with 7 bases sitting between them. The CDR3 DNA sequence: TGTGCCAGCAGTGCTGGCTTCTACGAGCAGTACTTC. Translating gives CASSAGFYEQYF.

With regard to this clone: The sample carries other DNA sequences with the same CDR3. J is TRBJ2-1 and V is TRBV9; 7 nucleotides agree with TRBD1. The CDR3 consists of 16 residues. Germline CDR1 and CDR2: SGDLS and YYNGEE. Losses at the gene ends were 1 base for V and 1 base for J; bases not matched to a gene: 5. The CDR3 nucleotides read TGTGCCAGCAGCGTACTCGGGACAGATTCCTACAATGAGCAGTTCTTC. This gives the protein CASSVLGTDSYNEQFF.

The chain uses TRBV7-6 and TRBJ2-2; D not certain. Germline V gives CDR1 SGHVS, CDR2 FNYEAQ. V lost 1 base, J lost 7 bases, and 10 bases lay in between. CDR3 length equals 14 residues. The CDR3 DNA reads as TGTGCCAGCAGCTTAGAGGCGGCGGACGGGGAGCTGTTTTTT. It specifies CASSLEAADGELFF.

The chain uses TRBV15 and TRBJ1-1; no firm D call. V was shortened by 0 bases and J by 1 base, with 9 bases between the two germline ends. The CDR3 consists of 15 residues. CDR1 is LNHNV, CDR2 YYDKDF, per germline (reference sequence). In DNA, the CDR3 is TGTGCCACCAGCAGAGATGAAGACCCGAACACTGAAGCTTTCTTT. Amino acid sequence: CATSRDEDPNTEAFF. Full variable domain (missing parts from reference TRBV15 and TRBJ1-1): DAMVIQNPRYQVTQFGKPVTLSCSQTLNHNVMYWYQQKSSQAPKLLFHYYDKDFNNEADTPDNFQSRRPNTSFCFLDIRSPGLGDTAMYLCATSRDEDPNTEAFFGQGTRLTVV.

This chain joins TRBV19 and TRBJ2-1; 7 nucleotides align to TRBD2. The CDR3 spans 15 residues. Germline V gene lookup returns CDR1 LNHDA and CDR2 SQIVND (reference sequence). Trimming removed 4 bases from V and 1 base from J; junction bases left unmatched: 4. The CDR3 nucleotides are TGTGCCAGTAGTAGAGCGGGAAATTCCTACAATGAGCAGTTCTTC. Translation: CASSRAGNSYNEQFF.

The rearrangement joins TRBV12-2 to TRBJ2-4; the D call of TRBD1 is as the table states it, not checked on the DNA. TRBV12-2 is a recognized pseudogene. The CDR3 is 16 amino acids. The CDR3 bases are TGTGCAAGTCTTATTCCCGCGGCAGGGGGTACTAGCATTCAGTACTTC. Translated: CASLIPAAGGTSIQYF.